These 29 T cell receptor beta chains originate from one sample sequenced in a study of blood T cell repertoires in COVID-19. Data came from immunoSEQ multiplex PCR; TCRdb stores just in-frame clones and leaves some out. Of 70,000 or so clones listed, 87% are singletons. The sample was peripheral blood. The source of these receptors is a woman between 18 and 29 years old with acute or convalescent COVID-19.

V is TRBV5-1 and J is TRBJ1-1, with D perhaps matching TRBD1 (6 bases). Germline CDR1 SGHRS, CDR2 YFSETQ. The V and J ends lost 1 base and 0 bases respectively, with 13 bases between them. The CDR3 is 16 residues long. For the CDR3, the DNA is TGCGCCAGCAGCTTGAACACAGGGCTTCTGAACACTGAAGCTTTCTTT. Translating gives CASSLNTGLLNTEAFF.

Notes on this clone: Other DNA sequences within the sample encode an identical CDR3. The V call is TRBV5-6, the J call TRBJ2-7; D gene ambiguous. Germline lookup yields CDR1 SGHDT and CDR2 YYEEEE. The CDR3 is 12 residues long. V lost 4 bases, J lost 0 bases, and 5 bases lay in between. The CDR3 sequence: CASSLRSYEQYF. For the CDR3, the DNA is TGTGCCAGCAGCCTTCGCTCCTACGAGCAGTACTTC.

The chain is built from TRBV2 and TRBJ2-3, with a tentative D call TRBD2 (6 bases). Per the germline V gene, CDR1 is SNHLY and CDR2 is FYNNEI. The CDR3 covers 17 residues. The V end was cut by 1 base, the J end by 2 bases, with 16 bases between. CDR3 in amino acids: CASSEGRSGDPTDTQYF. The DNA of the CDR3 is TGTGCCAGCAGTGAAGGACGGTCGGGGGACCCCACAGATACGCAGTATTTT.

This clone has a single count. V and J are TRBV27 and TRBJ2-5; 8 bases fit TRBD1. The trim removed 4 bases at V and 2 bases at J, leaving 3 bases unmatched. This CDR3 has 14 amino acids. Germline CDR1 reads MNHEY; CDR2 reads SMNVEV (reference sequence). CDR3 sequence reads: CASSSGTGQETQYF. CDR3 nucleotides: TGTGCCAGCAGTTCCGGGACAGGTCAAGAGACCCAGTACTTC.

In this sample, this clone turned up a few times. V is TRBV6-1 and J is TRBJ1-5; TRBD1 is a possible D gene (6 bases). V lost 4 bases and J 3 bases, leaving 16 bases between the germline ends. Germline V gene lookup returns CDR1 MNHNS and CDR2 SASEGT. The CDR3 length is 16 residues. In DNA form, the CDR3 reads TGTGCCAGCAGTGGACACACCAGGGGAATCAATCAGCCCCAGCATTTT. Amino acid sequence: CASSGHTRGINQPQHF.

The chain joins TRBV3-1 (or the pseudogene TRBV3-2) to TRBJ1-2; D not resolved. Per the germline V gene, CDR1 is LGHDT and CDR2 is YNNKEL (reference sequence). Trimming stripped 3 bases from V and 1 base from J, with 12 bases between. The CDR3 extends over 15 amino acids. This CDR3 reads CASSQGVSFNYGYTF. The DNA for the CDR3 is TGTGCCAGCAGCCAGGGAGTTTCGTTTAACTATGGCTACACCTTC.

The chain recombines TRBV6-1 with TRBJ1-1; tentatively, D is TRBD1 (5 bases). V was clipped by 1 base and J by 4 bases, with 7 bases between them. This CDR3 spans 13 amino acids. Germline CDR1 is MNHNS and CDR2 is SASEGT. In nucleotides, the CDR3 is TGTGCCAGCAGTGAAGTGGGGGGCACTGAAGCTTTCTTT. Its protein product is CASSEVGGTEAFF.

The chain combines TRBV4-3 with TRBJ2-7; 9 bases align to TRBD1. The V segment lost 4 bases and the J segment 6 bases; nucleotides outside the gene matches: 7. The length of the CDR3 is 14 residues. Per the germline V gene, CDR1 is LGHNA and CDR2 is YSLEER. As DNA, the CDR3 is TGCGCCAGCAGCCCGCGAGGACAGGGGACCGAGCAGTACTTC. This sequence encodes CASSPRGQGTEQYF.

CDR3 DNA sequence: TGTGCCAGCAGTTACACAACAGGGACGTCTGAAGCTTTCTTT. It translates to CASSYTTGTSEAFF. The chain links TRBV6-6 to TRBJ1-1, with TRBD1 as a possible D gene (6 bases). CDR1 and CDR2 (germline): MNHNY, SVGAGI (reference sequence). V was clipped by 2 bases and J by 6 bases, with 13 bases between them. This CDR3 region has 14 residues.

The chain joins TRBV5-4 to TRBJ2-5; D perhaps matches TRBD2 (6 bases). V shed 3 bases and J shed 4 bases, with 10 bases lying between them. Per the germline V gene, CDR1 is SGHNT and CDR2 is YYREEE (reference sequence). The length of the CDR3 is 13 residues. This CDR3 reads CASSYQGGETQYF. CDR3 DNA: TGTGCCAGCAGCTACCAGGGAGGAGAGACCCAGTACTTC.

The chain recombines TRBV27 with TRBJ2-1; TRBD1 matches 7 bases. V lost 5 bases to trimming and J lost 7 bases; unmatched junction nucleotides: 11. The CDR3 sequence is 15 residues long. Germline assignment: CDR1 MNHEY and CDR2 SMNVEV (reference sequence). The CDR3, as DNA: TGTGCCAGCAGTCCATTACAGGGGTCGGGGAATGAGCAGTTCTTC. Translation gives CASSPLQGSGNEQFF.

The CDR3 DNA sequence: TGTGCCAGCTCACCCATGGGAGTAAGTCTCTCTGGGGCCAACGTCCTGACTTTC. It translates to CASSPMGVSLSGANVLTF. This chain uses TRBV18 with TRBJ2-6, with a possible D match to TRBD2 (5 bases). Germline V CDR1 and CDR2: KGHSH, LQKENI. V was cut by 3 bases and J by 0 bases, with 15 bases left in between. This CDR3 comprises 18 residues.

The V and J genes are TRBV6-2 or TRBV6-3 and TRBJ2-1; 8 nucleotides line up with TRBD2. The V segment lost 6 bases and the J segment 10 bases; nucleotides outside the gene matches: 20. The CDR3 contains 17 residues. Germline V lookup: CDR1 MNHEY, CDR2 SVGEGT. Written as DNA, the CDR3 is TGTGCCAGCAGCCCACCCCGAGTTAGCGGGGCCGGCCGGGAGCAGTTCTTC. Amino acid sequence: CASSPPRVSGAGREQFF.

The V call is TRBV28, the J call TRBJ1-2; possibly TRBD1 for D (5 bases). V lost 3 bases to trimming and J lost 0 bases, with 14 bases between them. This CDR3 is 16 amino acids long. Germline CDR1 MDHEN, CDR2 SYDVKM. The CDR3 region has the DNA TGTGCCAGCAGTTTGGGGGGTCCAGAATCTAACTATGGCTACACCTTC. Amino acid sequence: CASSLGGPESNYGYTF.

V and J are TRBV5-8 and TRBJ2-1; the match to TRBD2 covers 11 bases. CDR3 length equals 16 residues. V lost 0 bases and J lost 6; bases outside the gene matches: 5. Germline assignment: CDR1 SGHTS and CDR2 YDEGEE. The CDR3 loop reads CASSLGLAGLRNEQFF. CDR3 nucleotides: TGTGCCAGCAGCTTGGGACTAGCGGGACTACGCAATGAGCAGTTCTTC.

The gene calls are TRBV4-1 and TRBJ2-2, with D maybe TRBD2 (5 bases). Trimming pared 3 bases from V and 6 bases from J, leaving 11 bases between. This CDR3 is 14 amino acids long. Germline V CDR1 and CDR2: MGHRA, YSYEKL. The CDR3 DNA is TGCGCCAGCAGCCAGCCGGACTCGTCCGGGGAGCTGTTTTTT. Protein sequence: CASSQPDSSGELFF.

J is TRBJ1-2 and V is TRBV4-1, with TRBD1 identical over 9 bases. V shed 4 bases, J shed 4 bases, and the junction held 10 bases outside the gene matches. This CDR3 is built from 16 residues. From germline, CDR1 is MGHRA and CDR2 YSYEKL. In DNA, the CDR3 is TGCGCCAGCAGCCTACCGGGACAGGGACAAGGCTATGGCTACACCTTC. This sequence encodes CASSLPGQGQGYGYTF.

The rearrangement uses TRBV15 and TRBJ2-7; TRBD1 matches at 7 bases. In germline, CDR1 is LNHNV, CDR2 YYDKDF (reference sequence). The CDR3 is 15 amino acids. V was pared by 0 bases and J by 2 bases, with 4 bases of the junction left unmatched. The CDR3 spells CATSRDRQGAYEQYF. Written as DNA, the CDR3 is TGTGCCACCAGCAGAGATCGGCAGGGGGCCTACGAGCAGTACTTC.

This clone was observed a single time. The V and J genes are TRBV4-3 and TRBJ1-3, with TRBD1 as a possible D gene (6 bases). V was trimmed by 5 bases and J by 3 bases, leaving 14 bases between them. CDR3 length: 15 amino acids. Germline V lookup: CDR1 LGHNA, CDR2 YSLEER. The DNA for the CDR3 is TGCGCCAGCAGCACAGGGATCGGAGGTGGAAACACCATATATTTT. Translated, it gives CASSTGIGGGNTIYF.

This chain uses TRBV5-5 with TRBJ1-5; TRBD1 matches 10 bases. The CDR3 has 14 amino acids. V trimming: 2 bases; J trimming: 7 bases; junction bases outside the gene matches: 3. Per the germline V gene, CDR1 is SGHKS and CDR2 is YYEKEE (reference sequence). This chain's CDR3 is CASSFGTGVQPQHF. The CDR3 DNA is TGTGCCAGCAGCTTTGGGACAGGGGTCCAGCCCCAGCATTTT.

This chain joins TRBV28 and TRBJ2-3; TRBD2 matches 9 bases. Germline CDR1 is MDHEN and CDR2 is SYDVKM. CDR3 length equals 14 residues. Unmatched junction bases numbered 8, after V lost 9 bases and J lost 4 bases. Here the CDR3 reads CARGRGGRADTQYF. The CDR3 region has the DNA TGTGCCAGGGGGCGGGGGGGGCGGGCAGATACGCAGTATTTT.

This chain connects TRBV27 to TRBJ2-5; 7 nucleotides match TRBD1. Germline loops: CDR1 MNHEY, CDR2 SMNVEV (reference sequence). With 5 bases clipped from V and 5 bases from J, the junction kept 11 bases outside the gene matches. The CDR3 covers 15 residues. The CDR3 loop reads CASSPYLTGEETQYF. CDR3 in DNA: TGTGCCAGCAGTCCGTACCTCACAGGGGAGGAGACCCAGTACTTC.

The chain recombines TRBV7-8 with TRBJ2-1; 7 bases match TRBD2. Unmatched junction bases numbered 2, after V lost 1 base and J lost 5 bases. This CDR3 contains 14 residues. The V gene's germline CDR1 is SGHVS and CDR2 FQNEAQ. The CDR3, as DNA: TGTGCCAGCAGCTTAGGTGGGGGGGACAATGAGCAGTTCTTC. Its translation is CASSLGGGDNEQFF.

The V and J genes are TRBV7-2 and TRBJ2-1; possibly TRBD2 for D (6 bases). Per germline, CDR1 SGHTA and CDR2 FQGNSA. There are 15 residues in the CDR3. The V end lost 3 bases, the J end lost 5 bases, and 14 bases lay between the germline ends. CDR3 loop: CASSFPGLRHNEQFF. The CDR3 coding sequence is TGTGCCAGCAGCTTTCCGGGACTTCGCCACAATGAGCAGTTCTTC.

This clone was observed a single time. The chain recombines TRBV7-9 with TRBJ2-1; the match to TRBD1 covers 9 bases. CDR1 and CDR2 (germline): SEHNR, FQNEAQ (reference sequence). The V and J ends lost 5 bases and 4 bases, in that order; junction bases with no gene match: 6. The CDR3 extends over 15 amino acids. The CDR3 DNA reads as TGTGCCAGCAGCGCCCGGGACAGGGTATACAATGAGCAGTTCTTC. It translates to CASSARDRVYNEQFF.

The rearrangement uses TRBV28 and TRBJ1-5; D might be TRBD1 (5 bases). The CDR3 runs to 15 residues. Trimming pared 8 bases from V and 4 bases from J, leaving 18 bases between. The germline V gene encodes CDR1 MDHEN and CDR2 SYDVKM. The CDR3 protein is CASRRPGGWNQPQHF. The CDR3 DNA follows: TGTGCCAGCCGAAGACCGGGGGGTTGGAATCAGCCCCAGCATTTT.

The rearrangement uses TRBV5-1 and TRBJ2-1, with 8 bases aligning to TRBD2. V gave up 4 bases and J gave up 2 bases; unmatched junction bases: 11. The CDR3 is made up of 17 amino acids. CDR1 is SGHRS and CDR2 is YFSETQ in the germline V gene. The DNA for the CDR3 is TGCGCCAGCAGCCGGGCCAGCGGGGGTAGTCCCTACAATGAGCAGTTCTTC. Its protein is CASSRASGGSPYNEQFF.

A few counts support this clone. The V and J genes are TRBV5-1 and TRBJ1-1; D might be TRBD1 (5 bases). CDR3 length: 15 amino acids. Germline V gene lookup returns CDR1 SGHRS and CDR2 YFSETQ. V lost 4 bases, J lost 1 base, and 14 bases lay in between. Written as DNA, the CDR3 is TGCGCCAGCAGCGGAGGGGCGACAGAGAACACTGAAGCTTTCTTT. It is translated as CASSGGATENTEAFF. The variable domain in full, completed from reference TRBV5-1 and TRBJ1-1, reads KAGVTQTPRYLIKTRGQQVTLSCSPISGHRSVSWYQQTPGQGLQFLFEYFSETQRNKGNFPGRFSGRQFSNSRSEMNVSTLELGDSALYLCASSGGATENTEAFFGQGTRLTVV.

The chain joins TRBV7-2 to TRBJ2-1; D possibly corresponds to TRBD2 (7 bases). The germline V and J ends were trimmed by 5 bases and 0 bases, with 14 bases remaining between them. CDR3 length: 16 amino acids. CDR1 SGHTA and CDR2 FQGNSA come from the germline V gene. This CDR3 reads CASSLQGGGSYNEQFF. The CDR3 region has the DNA TGTGCCAGCAGCCTACAGGGCGGGGGCTCCTACAATGAGCAGTTCTTC.